These 9 T cell receptor beta chains originate from one sample sequenced in a study of cytomegalovirus exposure and HLA in healthy donors. Amplification used 60 Vbeta primers and 13 Jbeta primers. Only in-frame clones appear in the TCRdb table, and some are missing; sequencing was by immunoSEQ multiplex PCR. The table records approximately 90,000 clones, around 77% of them present only once. Sequencing input: PBMCs. The source is a man aged 40-49 years in good health and CMV-seronegative.

This clone showed up just a few times. The chain has TRBV28 and TRBJ1-3; 7 bases are shared with TRBD1. V gave up 4 bases and J gave up 4 bases; unmatched junction bases: 4. The CDR3 has 14 residues. Germline V gene lookup returns CDR1 MDHEN and CDR2 SYDVKM. As DNA, the CDR3 is TGTGCCAGCAGTTCGACAGGGAGGGGAAACACCATATATTTT. Protein product: CASSSTGRGNTIYF.

A few counts support this clone. The chain employs TRBV19 and TRBJ1-2; D possibly corresponds to TRBD1 (6 bases). This CDR3 is 17 amino acids long. Germline CDR1 LNHDA, CDR2 SQIVND (reference sequence). The V gene lost 6 bases and the J gene lost 4 bases, with 24 bases spanning the gap. The CDR3 protein is CASSPQSRGILGYGYTF. Written as DNA, the CDR3 is TGTGCCAGTAGCCCCCAGAGCAGGGGCATCTTGGGCTATGGCTACACCTTC.

The chain has TRBV27 and TRBJ2-7, with 7 bases matching TRBD1. V shed 2 bases and J 3 bases; nucleotides not matched to a gene: 1. The CDR3 is 13 residues long. The germline V gene encodes CDR1 MNHEY and CDR2 SMNVEV (reference sequence). CDR3 sequence: CASSLRDSYEQYF. The CDR3 nucleotides are TGTGCCAGCAGTTTACGGGACAGCTACGAGCAGTACTTC.

This sequence joins TRBV29-1 and TRBJ2-3; 8 nucleotides match TRBD2. The CDR3 runs to 13 residues. V gave up 1 base and J gave up 5 bases; unmatched junction bases: 2. Germline CDR1 is SQVTM and CDR2 is ANQGSEA. CDR3 in DNA: TGCAGCGTTGAAGGGCTAGCGGGAGATACGCAGTATTTT. Its translation is CSVEGLAGDTQYF.

This clone has only a few counts. The chain combines TRBV5-4 with TRBJ2-5; TRBD2 matches at 9 bases. V trimming: 0 bases; J trimming: 5 bases; junction bases outside the gene matches: 8. CDR1 and CDR2 from the germline V gene are SGHNT and YYREEE (reference sequence). The CDR3 is made up of 16 amino acids. The CDR3 loop reads CASSLELRGGGETQYF. Here the CDR3 DNA reads TGTGCCAGCAGCTTGGAGTTGCGGGGGGGCGGCGAGACCCAGTACTTC.

The chain employs TRBV15 and TRBJ2-7, with 7 bases lining up with TRBD2. There are 14 residues in the CDR3. The germline V gene encodes CDR1 LNHNV and CDR2 YYDKDF (reference sequence). Trimming took 2 bases from V and 5 from J; bases not matched to a gene: 6. The CDR3 bases are TGTGCCACCAGCAGAAGGCGGGGGACTAACGAGCAGTACTTC. Translated: CATSRRRGTNEQYF.

The genes are TRBV5-1 and TRBJ1-3, with a weak D call TRBD1 (5 bases). The CDR3 is made up of 14 amino acids. V gave up 8 bases and J gave up 4 bases, with 16 bases separating them. Germline CDR1 SGHRS, CDR2 YFSETQ. CDR3 sequence reads: CASTPGSNGNTIYF. As DNA, the CDR3 is TGCGCCAGTACCCCAGGGTCTAACGGAAACACCATATATTTT.

The chain recombines TRBV19 with TRBJ2-7; 11 bases agree with TRBD2. J was trimmed by 4 bases and V by 4 bases; bases with no gene match: 6. Germline-derived CDR1 and CDR2 are LNHDA and SQIVND (reference sequence). The CDR3 loop spans 15 amino acids. CDR3 region: CASSTTSGSIYEQYF. The CDR3 DNA sequence: TGTGCCAGTAGTACCACTAGCGGGAGTATTTACGAGCAGTACTTC.

The gene calls are TRBV27 and TRBJ1-1; D is undetermined. Germline V gene sequence: CDR1 MNHEY, CDR2 SMNVEV (reference sequence). V was clipped by 0 bases and J by 1 base, with 9 bases between them. The CDR3 spans 15 residues. The CDR3 loop reads CASSLSQPWNTEAFF. The CDR3 bases are TGTGCCAGCAGTTTATCACAGCCCTGGAACACTGAAGCTTTCTTT.